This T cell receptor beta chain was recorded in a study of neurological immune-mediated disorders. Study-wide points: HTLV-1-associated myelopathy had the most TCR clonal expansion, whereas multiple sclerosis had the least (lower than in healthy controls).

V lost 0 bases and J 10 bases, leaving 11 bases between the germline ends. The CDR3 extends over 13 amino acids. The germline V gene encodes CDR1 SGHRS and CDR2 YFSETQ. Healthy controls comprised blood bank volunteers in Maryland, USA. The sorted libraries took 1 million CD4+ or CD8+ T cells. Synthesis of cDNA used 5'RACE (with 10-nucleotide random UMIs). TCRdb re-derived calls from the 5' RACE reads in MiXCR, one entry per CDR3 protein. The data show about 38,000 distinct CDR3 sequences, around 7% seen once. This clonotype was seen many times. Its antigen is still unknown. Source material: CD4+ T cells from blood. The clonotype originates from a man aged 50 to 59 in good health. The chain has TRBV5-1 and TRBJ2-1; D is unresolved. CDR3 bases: TGCGCCAGCAGCTTGGAGTGGTTCGGCGAGCAGTTCTTC. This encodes CASSLEWFGEQFF.